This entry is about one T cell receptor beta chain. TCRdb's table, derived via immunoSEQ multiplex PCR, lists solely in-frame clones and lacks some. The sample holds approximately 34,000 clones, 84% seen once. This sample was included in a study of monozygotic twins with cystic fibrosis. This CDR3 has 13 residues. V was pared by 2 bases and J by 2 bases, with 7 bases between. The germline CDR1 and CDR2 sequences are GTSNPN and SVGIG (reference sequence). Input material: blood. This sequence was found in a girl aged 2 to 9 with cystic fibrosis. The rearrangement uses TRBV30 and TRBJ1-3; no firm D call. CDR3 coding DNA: TGTGCCTGGAGTCTCTGGGCTGGAAACACCATATATTTT. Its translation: CAWSLWAGNTIYF.